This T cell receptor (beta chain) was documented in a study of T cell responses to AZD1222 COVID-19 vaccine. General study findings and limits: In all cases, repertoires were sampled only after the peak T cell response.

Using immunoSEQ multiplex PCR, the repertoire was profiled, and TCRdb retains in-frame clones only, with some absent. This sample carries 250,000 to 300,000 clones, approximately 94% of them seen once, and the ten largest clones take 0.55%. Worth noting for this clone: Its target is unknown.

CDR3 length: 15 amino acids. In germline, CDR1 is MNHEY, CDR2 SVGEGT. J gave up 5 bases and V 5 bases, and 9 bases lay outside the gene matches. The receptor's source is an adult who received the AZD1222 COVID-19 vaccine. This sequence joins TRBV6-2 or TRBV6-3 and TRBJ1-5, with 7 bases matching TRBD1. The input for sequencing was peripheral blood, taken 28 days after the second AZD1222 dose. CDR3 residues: CASSPGTDPDQPQHF. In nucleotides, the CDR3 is TGTGCCAGCAGTCCAGGGACAGATCCTGATCAGCCCCAGCATTTT.